This is a list of T cell receptor beta chains from one sample in a study of T cells in Graves' hyperthyroidism and ophthalmopathy. TCRdb reprocessed the multiplex PCR reads via MiXCR and lists one record per CDR3 protein. The table includes about 130,000 distinct CDR3 sequences, more than 20% detected once. Sequencing input: blood. Receptors originate from a woman in her forties or fifties with Graves' hyperthyroidism that later progressed to Graves' ophthalmopathy. The CDR3 runs from the conserved cysteine through the conserved F or W. Each record gives: D gene, V gene, J gene, clone size, CDR3 DNA, CDR3 protein. A D gene is named only where the DNA matches it firmly. Expanded clones get a size class; other rows say once, few or many, or leave the size out.

TRBD2	TRBV4-1	TRBJ2-3	NA	TGCGCCAGCAGCCTCGGACTAGCCGCGGGAGAGTCTACGCAGTATTTT	CASSLGLAAGESTQYF
TRBD2	TRBV4-2	TRBJ2-7	NA	TGTGCCAGCAGCCAAGATAGCCTAGCGGGACAGTACTTC	CASSQDSLAGQYF
NA	TRBV28	TRBJ1-4	few	TGTGCCAGCAGTGCGAGGGGGAGGGAAAAACTGTTTTTT	CASSARGREKLFF
NA	TRBV4-2	TRBJ1-3	NA	TGTGCCAGCAGCCCCCGATCCGGTAAATCTGGAAACACCATATATTTT	CASSPRSGKSGNTIYF
TRBD1	TRBV7-8	TRBJ1-2	NA	TGTGCCAGCAGCCCTCAGGGGGCGCAAAGCTATGGCTACACCTTC	CASSPQGAQSYGYTF
NA	TRBV28	TRBJ1-1	many	TGTGCCAGCACCCTGGGGGGGTTGAACACTGAAGCTTTCTTT	CASTLGGLNTEAFF
NA	TRBV28	TRBJ1-1	many	TGTGCCAGCAGTTTGATACAGCAGAACACTGAAGCTTTCTTT	CASSLIQQNTEAFF
NA	TRBV28	TRBJ1-3	once	TGTGCCAGCCGCGGAATCAGGGAGATATCTGGAAACACCATATATTTT	CASRGIREISGNTIYF
NA	TRBV30	TRBJ1-4	many	TGTGCCTGGAGTGTACGGTGGGGTACGGAAAAACTGTTTTTT	CAWSVRWGTEKLFF
NA	TRBV9	TRBJ2-7	NA	TGTGCCAGCAGCAATCCCCAGTCCGACGAGCAGTACTTC	CASSNPQSDEQYF
NA	TRBV6-5	TRBJ1-1	many	TGTGCCAGCAGTTACCTGGGGGGCCCTGAAGCTTTCTTT	CASSYLGGPEAFF
TRBD2	TRBV6-1	TRBJ2-3	few	TGTGCCAGCAGTCCCCTAGCGGGTCTGGTAGATACGCAGTATTTT	CASSPLAGLVDTQYF
TRBD2	TRBV20-1	TRBJ2-1	many	TGCAGTGCTAGAGATCTGGCTAGCGGGATCAATGAGCAGTTCTTC	CSARDLASGINEQFF
NA	TRBV9	TRBJ2-4	few	TGTGCCAGCAGCGTAGCGGGGGCTTCCGGAAACATTCAGTACTTC	CASSVAGASGNIQYF
NA	TRBV6-1	TRBJ1-4	few	TGTGCCAGCAGGGACCCCGTAATGAAAAAACTGTTTTTT	CASRDPVMKKLFF
NA	TRBV6-1	TRBJ2-7	many	TGTGCCAGCAGTGAAGCGGCAGCTTCCTACGAGCAGTACTTC	CASSEAAASYEQYF
NA	TRBV6-1	TRBJ1-2	NA	TGTGCCAGCAGTGAGGCAGGAAGCTATGGCTACACCTTC	CASSEAGSYGYTF
NA	TRBV9	TRBJ1-5	NA	TGTGCCAGCAGCGGTTCAGGGGGCAATCAGCCCCAGCATTTT	CASSGSGGNQPQHF
TRBD2	TRBV7-2	TRBJ2-1	many	TGTGCCAGCAGCTTCGTAGCGGGAGGGGTCCAGGGTGAGCAGTTCTTC	CASSFVAGGVQGEQFF
NA	TRBV6-1	TRBJ1-6	many	TGTGCCAGCAATATAGGGGGGGAAAACTCACCCCTCCACTTT	CASNIGGENSPLHF
TRBD1	TRBV29-1	TRBJ1-1	many	TGCAGCGTTGCTAGTACGGACAGGTTCACTGAAGCTTTCTTT	CSVASTDRFTEAFF
NA	TRBV28	TRBJ2-2	NA	TGTGCCAGCAGTACTAACAGGTGGCCAAACACCGGGGAGCTGTTTTTT	CASSTNRWPNTGELFF
TRBD2	TRBV11-2	TRBJ2-3	many	TGTGCCAGCAGCTTACGAATTAGCGGGAGGGTCTACACAGATACGCAGTATTTT	CASSLRISGRVYTDTQYF
NA	TRBV7-2	TRBJ1-5	many	TGTGCCAGCAGCCTCGGACACATCAATCAGCCCCAGCATTTT	CASSLGHINQPQHF
NA	TRBV15	TRBJ2-3	NA	TGTGCCACCAGCAGAGGGGGGGTGCCAGATACGCAGTATTTT	CATSRGGVPDTQYF
TRBD2	TRBV19	TRBJ2-1	NA	TGTGCCAGTAGTACCCGGAGTAGCGGGAACAAACACAATGAGCAGTTCTTC	CASSTRSSGNKHNEQFF
NA	TRBV7-3	TRBJ1-1	NA	TGTGCCAGCAGGCAAACCATGAACACTGAAGCTTTCTTT	CASRQTMNTEAFF
TRBD2	TRBV7-8	TRBJ2-2	many	TGTGCCAGCAGCTTACGGAGGATACTAGCGGGAGTCTCAGGGGAGCTGTTTTTT	CASSLRRILAGVSGELFF
TRBD1	TRBV20-1	TRBJ2-5	many	TGCAGTGCTAGAGGGGACAGGCCCCAAGAGACCCAGTACTTC	CSARGDRPQETQYF
TRBD2	TRBV27	TRBJ2-3	many	TGTGCCAGCAGGGGGTCCCCGGGACTAGCGCTTCGAGACACAGATACGCAGTATTTT	CASRGSPGLALRDTDTQYF
NA	TRBV28	TRBJ1-5	many	TGTGCCAGCACCGAGAACGAAGGGGGATGGCCCCAGCATTTT	CASTENEGGWPQHF
NA	TRBV11-2	TRBJ1-6	many	TGTGCCAGCAGCTTAGACAGGGCAAAGAATTCACCCCTCCACTTT	CASSLDRAKNSPLHF
TRBD2	TRBV2	TRBJ2-1	NA	TGTGCCAGCGTCCCGGGACTAGCGGGGGACAATGAGCAGTTCTTC	CASVPGLAGDNEQFF